This entry lists 24 T cell receptor beta chains sequenced from one sample in a study of shared T cell receptors in the human thymus. The assay was immunoSEQ multiplex PCR, and TCRdb's table has in-frame clones only and misses some. The table has 700,000 to 750,000 clones, approximately 85% seen once; the top ten hold more than 0.008%. This sample also belongs to another study, concerning human thymus T cells.

The sample comprised thymocytes. The receptor set was obtained from a girl in the first two years of life with a congenital heart defect.

This clone has only one observation. The gene calls are TRBV19 and TRBJ1-5; TRBD1 aligns across 8 bases. The CDR3 runs 14 residues. Per the germline V gene, CDR1 is LNHDA and CDR2 is SQIVND (reference sequence). The V and J ends lost 5 bases and 2 bases, in that order; junction bases with no gene match: 2. CDR3 in amino acids: CASSLTGGNQPQHF. Written as DNA, the CDR3 is TGTGCCAGTAGTCTGACAGGGGGCAATCAGCCCCAGCATTTT.

The chain links TRBV28 to TRBJ1-5, with 9 nucleotides matching TRBD1. This CDR3 has 17 amino acids. V shed 1 base and J 4 bases; nucleotides not matched to a gene: 8. The germline gives CDR1 MDHEN, CDR2 SYDVKM. CDR3 region: CASSLSPGQGNNQPQHF. The CDR3 DNA follows: TGTGCCAGCAGTTTATCCCCGGGACAGGGAAATAATCAGCCCCAGCATTTT.

The chain links TRBV12-5 to TRBJ1-2; 8 bases fit TRBD1. The length of the CDR3 is 13 residues. Germline CDR1 is LGHNT and CDR2 is FRNRAP. Unmatched junction bases numbered 3, after V lost 2 bases and J lost 7 bases. DNA of the CDR3: TGTGCTAGTGGTTTGCCCGGACAGGGTGGCTACACCTTC. It codes for CASGLPGQGGYTF.

The genes are TRBV7-6 and TRBJ2-6; TRBD2 matches at 7 bases. The germline CDR1 and CDR2 sequences are SGHVS and FNYEAQ. V lost 4 bases, J lost 0 bases, and 9 bases stayed unmatched. CDR3 length: 18 amino acids. CDR3 DNA: TGTGCCAGCAGCTCTCGGGGCGGGGGTAGCTCTGGGGCCAACGTCCTGACTTTC. Its protein product is CASSSRGGGSSGANVLTF.

The chain joins TRBV28 to TRBJ1-4; perhaps TRBD1 as D (5 bases). V lost 6 bases and J lost 5, with 16 bases in between. The CDR3 has 15 amino acids. Germline CDR1 MDHEN, CDR2 SYDVKM. The DNA for the CDR3 is TGTGCCAGCAGCCTCCCCCTGGGGGGGAATGAAAAACTGTTTTTT. Its translation is CASSLPLGGNEKLFF.

The genes are TRBV9 and TRBJ2-2; D might be TRBD2 (6 bases). Germline V gene lookup returns CDR1 SGDLS and CDR2 YYNGEE. The V end lost 0 bases, the J end lost 3 bases, and 9 bases lay between the germline ends. This CDR3 is built from 15 residues. CDR3 DNA: TGTGCCAGCAGCGTAGGGAGGGCCGACACCGGGGAGCTGTTTTTT. Protein sequence: CASSVGRADTGELFF. The full variable domain, rest sourced from reference TRBV9 and TRBJ2-2, is DSGVTQTPKHLITATGQRVTLRCSPRSGDLSVYWYQQSLDQGLQFLIQYYNGEERAKGNILERFSAQQFPDLHSELNLSSLELGDSALYFCASSVGRADTGELFFGEGSRLTVL.

The sample holds a few counts of this clone. The chain is built from TRBV19 and TRBJ2-3; 8 nucleotides match TRBD2. The germline CDR1 and CDR2 sequences are LNHDA and SQIVND (reference sequence). The CDR3 totals 16 residues. V shed 5 bases and J 7 bases; nucleotides not matched to a gene: 14. CDR3 in amino acids: CASSPRGSGARNTQYF. The CDR3 coding sequence is TGTGCCAGTAGTCCCCGGGGTAGCGGGGCCCGGAATACGCAGTATTTT.

The CDR3 region has the DNA TGTGCCAGCAGCTTAGAGGCGGGAGGCTATGGCTACACCTTC. Translation: CASSLEAGGYGYTF. This sequence joins TRBV7-4 and TRBJ1-2, with D unresolved. Germline V gene lookup returns CDR1 SGHVT and CDR2 SQSDAQ. V gave up 1 base and J gave up 4 bases, with 10 bases separating them. The CDR3 extends over 14 amino acids.

This rearrangement joins TRBV13 to TRBJ1-1; D is undetermined. Germline V CDR1 and CDR2: PRHDT, FYEKMQ (reference sequence). V was clipped by 7 bases and J by 0 bases, with 9 bases between them. This CDR3 is 13 amino acids long. CDR3 sequence reads: CASTQSMNTEAFF. CDR3 DNA sequence: TGTGCCAGCACCCAATCCATGAACACTGAAGCTTTCTTT.

The chain is built from TRBV19 and TRBJ1-5, with D unresolved. Germline V gives CDR1 LNHDA, CDR2 SQIVND (reference sequence). V lost 3 bases and J lost 4, with 19 bases in between. The CDR3 contains 17 residues. This CDR3 is CASSIPSSYRKNQPQHF. CDR3 DNA sequence: TGTGCCAGTAGTATCCCCTCTAGTTATCGTAAAAATCAGCCCCAGCATTTT.

As to this clone: The germline gene is not matched at one end of the junction; a read error may be the cause. In the same sample, other DNA sequences code for this CDR3. The chain uses TRBV7-4 and TRBJ1-1, with 7 bases aligning to TRBD1. CDR3 length: 16 amino acids. Germline lookup yields CDR1 SGHVT and CDR2 SQSDAQ. CDR3 protein: CASSLDWTGVNTEAFF. CDR3 in DNA: TGTGCCAGCAGCTTGGATTGGACAGGAGTAAACACTGAGGCTTTCTTT.

The chain links TRBV19 to TRBJ2-7; 10 bases align to TRBD1. The V segment lost 4 bases and the J segment 3 bases; nucleotides outside the gene matches: 6. The CDR3 is made up of 15 amino acids. Per the germline V gene, CDR1 is LNHDA and CDR2 is SQIVND (reference sequence). This CDR3 is CASSTQGQGYYEQYF. CDR3 nucleotide sequence: TGTGCCAGTAGTACCCAGGGACAGGGGTACTACGAGCAGTACTTC.

CDR3 in DNA: TGTGCCAGCAGCTATAGTGCGGGTTCGGACACCATATATTTT. Its translation is CASSYSAGSDTIYF. The chain has TRBV5-6 and TRBJ1-3; no firm D call. The CDR3 runs 14 residues. V shed 3 bases and J shed 8 bases, with 15 bases lying between them. The germline gives CDR1 SGHDT, CDR2 YYEEEE.

There are a few counts of this clone. The junction departs from germline at one end; a sequencing error may be responsible. This chain joins TRBV4-1 and TRBJ1-1; D not resolved. The CDR3 has 11 amino acids. Looked up from germline, CDR1 is MGHRA and CDR2 is YSYEKL. This chain's CDR3 is CASSHGGRKNF. The CDR3 bases are TGCGCCAGCAGCCATGGAGGACGGAAAAACTTT.

V gene TRBV11-2 combines with J gene TRBJ1-1, with D unclear. The V and J ends lost 5 bases and 11 bases respectively, with 15 bases between them. CDR3 size: 12 residues. CDR1 and CDR2 from the germline V gene are SGHAT and FQNNGV. In DNA form, the CDR3 reads TGTGCCAGCAGCACGTCCGGGAGAAGGGCTTTCTTT. It translates to CASSTSGRRAFF.

This clone has just one count. The chain uses TRBV9 and TRBJ1-5, with 10 bases lining up with TRBD1. The CDR3 loop spans 17 amino acids. Germline assignment: CDR1 SGDLS and CDR2 YYNGEE. Losses at the gene ends were 6 bases for V and 4 bases for J; bases not matched to a gene: 13. The DNA of the CDR3 is TGTGCCAGCACACCATTCAATGGGACAGGGGAAAATCAGCCCCAGCATTTT. This encodes CASTPFNGTGENQPQHF. Combining the CDR3 with reference TRBV9 and TRBJ1-5 gives the whole variable domain DSGVTQTPKHLITATGQRVTLRCSPRSGDLSVYWYQQSLDQGLQFLIQYYNGEERAKGNILERFSAQQFPDLHSELNLSSLELGDSALYFCASTPFNGTGENQPQHFGDGTRLSIL.

A few counts support this clone. The chain employs TRBV5-4 and TRBJ2-5; weak D call: TRBD2 (6 bases). The CDR3 length is 15 residues. Germline V gene data show CDR1 as SGHNT and CDR2 as YYREEE (reference sequence). Trimming left V 1 base short and J 4 bases short, with 14 bases between. The CDR3 spells CASSLSSGVGETQYF. The CDR3 DNA follows: TGTGCCAGCAGCTTGTCCTCGGGGGTGGGAGAGACCCAGTACTTC.

The chain carries TRBV10-3 and TRBJ2-1; tentatively, D is TRBD2 (6 bases). CDR3 length equals 14 residues. V lost 8 bases and J lost 2, with 13 bases in between. Per germline, CDR1 ENHRY and CDR2 SYGVKD. Here the CDR3 DNA reads TGTGCCATCGCTGGGAGGAGCACCTACAATGAGCAGTTCTTC. It yields the protein CAIAGRSTYNEQFF.

The CDR3 reads CASSFFGQGNYSNQPQHF. DNA of the CDR3: TGTGCCAGCAGTTTCTTCGGACAGGGCAATTATAGCAATCAGCCCCAGCATTTT. This chain joins TRBV27 and TRBJ1-5; 8 bases match TRBD1. Germline CDR1 is MNHEY and CDR2 is SMNVEV (reference sequence). The CDR3 covers 18 residues. J was trimmed by 0 bases and V by 3 bases; bases with no gene match: 10.

J is TRBJ2-1 and V is TRBV9; the match to TRBD2 covers 8 bases. Trimming at V came to 5 bases and at J to 5 bases, leaving 18 bases not matched to a gene. This CDR3 has 18 residues. Germline loops: CDR1 SGDLS, CDR2 YYNGEE. Here the CDR3 reads CASSKNIRGGRTHNEQFF. The CDR3 bases are TGTGCCAGCAGTAAAAATATCCGCGGGGGGCGAACCCACAATGAGCAGTTCTTC.

Regarding this clone: The junction does not match germline at one end; this may be a read error. V usage is TRBV2 and J usage is TRBJ1-5, with TRBD1 identical over 7 bases. The CDR3 sequence is 14 residues long. The V gene's germline CDR1 is SNHLY and CDR2 FYNNEI. The CDR3 nucleotides read TGTGCCAGCAGCGAAGGGACAGTCAATCAGCCCCAGCATTTT. Amino acid sequence: CASSEGTVNQPQHF.

The V and J genes are TRBV12-1 and TRBJ1-5. TRBV12-1 is recorded as a pseudogene. The CDR3 length is 16 residues. CDR3 DNA sequence: TGTGCCAGCAGCAAGAGGGTAAGGGAAGGCAATCAGCCCCAGCATTTT. It encodes CASSKRVREGNQPQHF.

This rearrangement joins TRBV6-4 to TRBJ1-2, with D perhaps TRBD1 (5 bases). V was shortened by 0 bases and J by 7 bases, with 12 bases between the two germline ends. The CDR3 is 14 residues long. Germline CDR1 and CDR2: MRHNA and SNTAGT. CDR3 protein: CASSDSAGLPGYTF. For the CDR3, the DNA is TGTGCCAGCAGTGACTCCGCAGGGTTGCCTGGCTACACCTTC.

The chain carries TRBV5-1 and TRBJ2-2; TRBD2 matches at 7 bases. V was clipped by 0 bases and J by 2 bases; unmatched bases: 16. Germline V gives CDR1 SGHRS, CDR2 YFSETQ. The CDR3 runs to 20 residues. The CDR3 here is CASSLDGGSGTLDNTGELFF. The CDR3 nucleotides are TGCGCCAGCAGCTTGGACGGGGGGTCCGGGACCCTGGATAACACCGGGGAGCTGTTTTTT.